One and the same sample provided the 28 T cell receptor beta chains below, sequenced in a study of T-cell reconstitution after alpha-beta-depleted transplantation in children. Construction of the TCRbeta library involved unique molecular identifiers. TCRdb independently ran MiXCR on the PCR reads; one entry per CDR3 protein. Among approximately 980,000 distinct CDR3 sequences, roughly 29% were seen once, and the ten largest hold approximately 30%. The starting material was PBMCs, mostly from graft donor cells, obtained 360 days after TCRalphabeta/CD19-depleted stem cell transplant. The receptors were gathered from a boy under three years old who had a stem cell transplant for SCID, so the T cells may come from the graft donor.

This chain joins TRBV12-3 or TRBV12-4 and TRBJ2-2, with 9 bases fitting TRBD2. This CDR3 has 13 amino acids. Trimming took 5 bases from V and 15 from J; bases not matched to a gene: 10. This chain's CDR3 is CASSPAGGSGVFF. CDR3 nucleotides: TGTGCCAGCAGTCCAGCGGGGGGCTCTGGAGTGTTTTTT.

This clonotype was counted only a few times. The chain joins TRBV5-1 to TRBJ2-1; TRBD2 matches 9 bases. The CDR3 is 15 residues long. V trimming: 5 bases; J trimming: 5 bases; junction bases outside the gene matches: 8. The germline CDR1 and CDR2 sequences are SGHRS and YFSETQ. The CDR3 DNA reads as TGCGCCAGCAGGAATTGGCTAGCGGGGAACAATGAGCAGTTCTTC. Translation: CASRNWLAGNNEQFF.

The gene calls are TRBV11-2 and TRBJ2-5; the match to TRBD1 covers 7 bases. In germline, CDR1 is SGHAT, CDR2 FQNNGV. With V trimmed by 3 bases and J by 5 bases, 9 bases remained unmatched. CDR3 length: 15 amino acids. The CDR3 here is CASSLTGRRAETQYF. The CDR3 DNA follows: TGTGCCAGCAGCTTGACAGGGCGTAGGGCGGAGACCCAGTACTTC.

The V and J genes are TRBV4-2 and TRBJ2-5; the match to TRBD2 covers 8 bases. The CDR3 sequence is 17 residues long. Germline loops: CDR1 LGHNA, CDR2 YNFKEQ. The trim removed 3 bases at V and 3 bases at J, leaving 12 bases unmatched. The CDR3 is CASSHERGAGAKETQYF. The CDR3 nucleotides read TGTGCCAGCAGCCACGAACGGGGAGCGGGGGCCAAAGAGACCCAGTACTTC.

This clonotype was counted only a few times. The chain couples TRBV29-1 to TRBJ2-1, with 7 bases lining up with TRBD1. The V gene end was trimmed by 5 bases and the J gene end by 0 bases; junction bases not matched to a gene: 7. Per the germline V gene, CDR1 is SQVTM and CDR2 is ANQGSEA. The CDR3 extends over 15 amino acids. The CDR3 loop is CSVLDRPPSYNEQFF. The CDR3 DNA sequence: TGCAGCGTTTTGGACAGGCCTCCCTCCTACAATGAGCAGTTCTTC.

V is TRBV12-3 or TRBV12-4 and J is TRBJ2-4; no clear D gene. The CDR3 runs 12 residues. V dropped 3 bases and J dropped 8 bases, with 8 bases sitting between them. The CDR3 DNA follows: TGTGCCAGCAGTTTGAGAGAGGACATTCAGTACTTC. Amino acids: CASSLREDIQYF.

A few counts support this clonotype. The V and J genes are TRBV12-3 or TRBV12-4 and TRBJ1-5; D is uncertain. The V gene lost 7 bases and the J gene lost 5 bases, with 15 bases spanning the gap. The CDR3 sequence is 14 residues long. The CDR3 is CASTPGPPYQPQHF. The CDR3 DNA reads TGTGCCAGCACGCCGGGCCCTCCTTATCAGCCCCAGCATTTT.

The V gene is TRBV5-1, the J gene TRBJ2-7; D is possibly TRBD1 (5 bases). Germline loops: CDR1 SGHRS, CDR2 YFSETQ. The V and J ends lost 4 bases and 2 bases respectively, with 13 bases between them. This CDR3 comprises 14 residues. CDR3 in amino acids: CASSLPDNAYEQYF. The CDR3, as DNA: TGCGCCAGCAGCCTCCCGGACAACGCCTACGAGCAGTACTTC. Full variable domain (outside the CDR3, taken from reference TRBV5-1 and TRBJ2-7): KAGVTQTPRYLIKTRGQQVTLSCSPISGHRSVSWYQQTPGQGLQFLFEYFSETQRNKGNFPGRFSGRQFSNSRSEMNVSTLELGDSALYLCASSLPDNAYEQYFGPGTRLTVT.

The V call is TRBV5-1, the J call TRBJ2-7; D may be TRBD1 (6 bases). The V end lost 6 bases, the J end lost 2 bases, and 15 bases lay between the germline ends. This CDR3 is 14 amino acids long. Germline-derived CDR1 and CDR2 are SGHRS and YFSETQ. CDR3 residues: CASNGWDTPYEQYF. The CDR3 nucleotides are TGCGCCAGCAACGGTTGGGACACCCCCTACGAGCAGTACTTC. Based on the CDR3 plus reference TRBV5-1 and TRBJ2-7, the full variable domain is KAGVTQTPRYLIKTRGQQVTLSCSPISGHRSVSWYQQTPGQGLQFLFEYFSETQRNKGNFPGRFSGRQFSNSRSEMNVSTLELGDSALYLCASNGWDTPYEQYFGPGTRLTVT.

The genes are TRBV5-1 and TRBJ1-1; D is perhaps TRBD1 (5 bases). The CDR3 sequence is 15 residues long. Germline CDR1 is SGHRS and CDR2 is YFSETQ. The germline V and J ends were trimmed by 4 bases and 5 bases, with 18 bases remaining between them. CDR3 loop: CASSPYGTLGTEAFF. The CDR3 bases are TGCGCCAGCAGCCCCTATGGGACTCTGGGGACTGAAGCTTTCTTT. Full variable domain (outside the CDR3, taken from reference TRBV5-1 and TRBJ1-1): KAGVTQTPRYLIKTRGQQVTLSCSPISGHRSVSWYQQTPGQGLQFLFEYFSETQRNKGNFPGRFSGRQFSNSRSEMNVSTLELGDSALYLCASSPYGTLGTEAFFGQGTRLTVV.

The chain carries TRBV29-1 and TRBJ2-5, with D unresolved. CDR3 length: 12 amino acids. V was trimmed by 0 bases and J by 1 base, leaving 3 bases between them. Germline V gene sequence: CDR1 SQVTM, CDR2 ANQGSEA. The CDR3 DNA sequence: TGCAGCGTTGAAGATTTCCAAGAGACCCAGTACTTC. The encoded protein is CSVEDFQETQYF. The full variable domain, its missing parts supplied by reference TRBV29-1 and TRBJ2-5, is SAVISQKPSRDICQRGTSLTIQCQVDSQVTMMFWYRQQPGQSLTLIATANQGSEATYESGFVIDKFPISRPNLTFSTLTVSNMSPEDSSIYLCSVEDFQETQYFGPGTRLLVL.

This chain links TRBV7-2 with TRBJ1-3; possible D gene TRBD1, 6 bases. The V and J ends lost 5 bases and 0 bases respectively, with 14 bases between them. There are 16 residues in the CDR3. The germline CDR1 and CDR2 sequences are SGHTA and FQGNSA. Written as DNA, the CDR3 is TGTGCCAGCAGCGTTAGTCGGGGGGCCTCTGGAAACACCATATATTTT. It yields the protein CASSVSRGASGNTIYF.

This clonotype was detected many times. The V and J genes are TRBV21-1 and TRBJ1-1. TRBV21-1 is assigned pseudogene status. The CDR3 spans 14 residues. This CDR3 reads CASSKAGKATEAFF. The CDR3 DNA follows: TGTGCCAGCAGCAAAGCCGGGAAGGCCACTGAAGCTTTCTTT.

The chain links TRBV11-2 to TRBJ2-7, with D maybe TRBD1 (5 bases). The CDR3 runs to 13 residues. V lost 3 bases, J lost 4 bases, and 10 bases lay in between. Germline V gives CDR1 SGHAT, CDR2 FQNNGV. The CDR3 DNA reads TGTGCCAGCAGCTTTACAGGAAATTACGAGCAGTACTTC. Its translation is CASSFTGNYEQYF.

The genes are TRBV7-9 and TRBJ2-5; D ambiguous. V was pared by 5 bases and J by 7 bases, with 14 bases between. This CDR3 comprises 13 residues. The germline V gene has CDR1 SEHNR and CDR2 FQNEAQ (reference sequence). The CDR3 nucleotides read TGTGCCAGCAGCGCAATAGGAGATGGGACCCAGTACTTC. It codes for CASSAIGDGTQYF.

This clonotype was observed a few times. The CDR3 DNA follows: TGTGCCAGCAGTTACTCCCCTCGCGGGGGGGCCAGGGAGACCCAGTACTTC. Residues: CASSYSPRGGARETQYF. The chain joins TRBV6-2 or TRBV6-3 to TRBJ2-5; 9 bases map to TRBD2. Germline-derived CDR1 and CDR2 are MNHEY and SVGEGT. V gave up 0 bases and J gave up 5 bases; unmatched junction bases: 10. The CDR3 contains 17 residues.

This clonotype was counted many times. The chain employs TRBV4-3 and TRBJ2-1; 7 nucleotides align to TRBD1. Per germline, CDR1 LGHNA and CDR2 YSLEER. This CDR3 has 15 amino acids. The V segment lost 3 bases and the J segment 4 bases; nucleotides outside the gene matches: 6. The CDR3 protein is CASSHDRVLYNEQFF. DNA for the CDR3: TGCGCCAGCAGCCACGACAGGGTCCTGTACAATGAGCAGTTCTTC.

J is TRBJ2-3 and V is TRBV7-9; a possible D gene is TRBD2 (6 bases). V lost 6 bases and J lost 3, with 10 bases in between. The CDR3 runs 13 residues. Germline V gene sequence: CDR1 SEHNR, CDR2 FQNEAQ (reference sequence). The CDR3: CASRSAGTDTQYF. In DNA form, the CDR3 reads TGTGCCAGCAGGTCGGCGGGAACAGATACGCAGTATTTT.

This clonotype came up a few times. The chain links TRBV12-3 or TRBV12-4 to TRBJ2-1, with 15 bases identical to TRBD2. This CDR3 spans 17 amino acids. J gave up 9 bases and V 5 bases, and 11 bases lay outside the gene matches. CDR3 coding DNA: TGTGCCAGCAGTATCGGACTAGCGGGGGGGCGAGCAGGTGAGCAGTTCTTC. This sequence encodes CASSIGLAGGRAGEQFF.

This clonotype was seen a few times. The genes are TRBV20-1 and TRBJ2-7, with 8 nucleotides matching TRBD1. The trim removed 1 base at V and 4 bases at J, leaving 9 bases unmatched. CDR1 and CDR2 from the germline V gene are DFQATT and SNEGSKA (reference sequence). This CDR3 spans 15 amino acids. The CDR3 protein is CSARVDRGPLYEQYF. The DNA for the CDR3 is TGCAGTGCTAGAGTCGACAGGGGTCCCCTTTACGAGCAGTACTTC.

The CDR3 loop reads CASSLPPGQGFPSEQYF. Here the CDR3 DNA reads TGTGCCAGCAGCTTACCCCCGGGACAGGGGTTCCCCTCGGAGCAGTACTTC. The chain recombines TRBV7-6 with TRBJ2-7, with 10 positions matching TRBD1. This CDR3 spans 17 amino acids. In germline, CDR1 is SGHVS, CDR2 FNYEAQ. The V and J ends lost 2 bases and 7 bases, in that order; junction bases with no gene match: 14.

The sample holds a few counts of this clonotype. J is TRBJ2-3 and V is TRBV5-1; TRBD2 matches 9 bases. The CDR3 has 17 amino acids. CDR1 is SGHRS and CDR2 is YFSETQ in the germline V gene. Trimming at V came to 0 bases and at J to 2 bases, leaving 7 bases not matched to a gene. The chain's CDR3 is CASSLEGLALSTDTQYF. CDR3 nucleotides: TGCGCCAGCAGCTTGGAGGGACTAGCCCTATCCACAGATACGCAGTATTTT.

This chain uses TRBV9 with TRBJ2-5; a weak D match, TRBD2 (5 bases). There are 14 residues in the CDR3. V lost 3 bases, J lost 5 bases, and 14 bases lay in between. The germline CDR1 and CDR2 sequences are SGDLS and YYNGEE. The CDR3 DNA reads as TGTGCCAGCAGCGGAGGGAGCCCGTGGGAGACCCAGTACTTC. Translated, it gives CASSGGSPWETQYF.

The table lists this clonotype with a few counts. V and J are TRBV4-2 and TRBJ2-7, with TRBD2 as a possible D gene (6 bases). Trimming stripped 0 bases from V and 6 bases from J, with 9 bases between. In germline, CDR1 is LGHNA, CDR2 YNFKEQ. CDR3 length: 13 residues. The CDR3 DNA reads TGTGCCAGCAGCCAAGAGGAGGGTACCGAGCAGTACTTC. It specifies CASSQEEGTEQYF.

The J gene is TRBJ2-7, the V gene TRBV12-3 or TRBV12-4; 11 positions agree with TRBD1. The junction had 6 bases not matched to a gene; V was cut back by 5 bases and J by 3 bases. The CDR3 length is 15 residues. The CDR3 reads CASSLRDRGNYEQYF. CDR3 DNA sequence: TGTGCCAGCAGTCTAAGGGACAGGGGGAACTACGAGCAGTACTTC.

This chain's CDR3 is CASSPSGRAYEKLFF. The CDR3 DNA reads as TGTGCCAGCAGTCCTTCCGGAAGGGCCTATGAAAAACTGTTTTTT. The chain has TRBV27 and TRBJ1-4, with D uncertain. V lost 5 bases and J 6 bases, leaving 16 bases between the germline ends. The CDR3 extends over 15 amino acids. Germline V lookup: CDR1 MNHEY, CDR2 SMNVEV (reference sequence).

The sample holds a few counts of this clonotype. This chain connects TRBV7-2 to TRBJ1-2; no clear D. Trimming removed 3 bases from V and 8 bases from J, with 13 bases in between. This CDR3 is 13 amino acids long. Germline V gene sequence: CDR1 SGHTA, CDR2 FQGNSA. CDR3 coding DNA: TGTGCCAGCAGCTTTAGCGATGGAGACGGCTACACCTTC. This gives the protein CASSFSDGDGYTF.

This rearrangement joins TRBV24-1 to TRBJ1-2, with 7 bases fitting TRBD1. The germline V gene encodes CDR1 KGHDR and CDR2 SFDVKD. Trimming took 3 bases from V and 3 from J; bases not matched to a gene: 3. CDR3 length equals 14 residues. The CDR3 protein is CATSDRDRYYGYTF. As DNA, the CDR3 is TGTGCCACCAGTGATCGGGACAGATACTATGGCTACACCTTC.